There are a few counts of the clone carrying this TCR beta chain. Its antigen is not identified. What was amplified from RNA transcripts were TCR beta CDR3 regions. When the TCR CDR3 underwent first-round RT-PCR, the HTBI primer set was used. TCRdb independently ran MiXCR on the multiplex PCR reads; one entry per CDR3 protein. The table lists around 450,000 distinct CDR3 sequences, around 14% of them singletons. The data belong to a study of T cells in Graves' hyperthyroidism and ophthalmopathy. Patients were aged 18 to 65, had disease duration under 2 months, and had newly diagnosed hyperthyroidism. Looked up from germline, CDR1 is MNHEY and CDR2 is SMNVEV (reference sequence). The CDR3 contains 14 residues. J gave up 6 bases and V 5 bases, and 4 bases lay outside the gene matches. The study, taken as a whole, reports: Ophthalmopathy and stable hyperthyroidism were separated by a 13 V-J model.

This clonotype was sampled from a young woman with Graves' hyperthyroidism. The chain combines TRBV27 with TRBJ1-5; 10 nucleotides match TRBD1. The source material was blood. In nucleotides, the CDR3 is TGTGCCAGCAGTCTCGACAGGGGGCGTCAGCCCCAGCATTTT. Its translation is CASSLDRGRQPQHF.